Sequencing of this TCR beta chain was carried out in a study of CD8+ T cells in alopecia areata. With 2 bases removed from V and 3 bases from J, the gap between germline ends came to 8 bases. There are 13 residues in the CDR3. Looked up from germline, CDR1 is MGHRA and CDR2 is YSYEKL. Described treatment: oral pan-JAK inhibitor, 5-10 mg twice daily. Extracted from the samples, RNA was reverse transcribed into cDNA to serve as the sequencing template. Using immunoSEQ multiplex PCR, the repertoire was profiled, and TCRdb retains in-frame clones only, with some absent. The table includes 98,000 or so clones, 61% detected once.

This TCR was recovered from a human donor with alopecia areata. The J gene is TRBJ2-7, the V gene TRBV4-1; D is uncertain. The sample was CD8+ T cells sorted from blood, taken at week 4, from a patient treated with tofacitinib. CDR3 in amino acids: CASSQIPDYEQYF. Written as DNA, the CDR3 is TGCGCCAGCAGCCAAATCCCTGACTACGAGCAGTACTTC.